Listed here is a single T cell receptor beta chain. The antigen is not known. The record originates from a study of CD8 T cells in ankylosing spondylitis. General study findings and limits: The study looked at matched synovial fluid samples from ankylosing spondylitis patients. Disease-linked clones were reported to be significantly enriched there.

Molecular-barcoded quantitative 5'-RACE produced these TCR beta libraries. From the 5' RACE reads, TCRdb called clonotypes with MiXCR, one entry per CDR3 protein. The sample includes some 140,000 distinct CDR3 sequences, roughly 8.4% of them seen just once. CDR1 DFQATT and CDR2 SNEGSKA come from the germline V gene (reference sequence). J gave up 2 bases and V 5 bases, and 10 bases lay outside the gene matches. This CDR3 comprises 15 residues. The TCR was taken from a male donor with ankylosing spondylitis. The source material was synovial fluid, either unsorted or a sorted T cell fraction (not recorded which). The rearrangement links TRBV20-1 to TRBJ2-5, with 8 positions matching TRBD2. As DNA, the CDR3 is TGCAGTGCTCAGGCCCAGCGGGGGAGACAAGAGACCCAGTACTTC. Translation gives CSAQAQRGRQETQYF.